The 14 T cell receptor beta chains given below trace back to one sample, sequenced in a study of blood T cells in healthy people across ages. Through a sample-barcoded 5' primer and a J-beta primer mix, a second PCR was run for roughly 6 to 12 cycles. TCRdb used MiXCR to reprocess the 5' RACE reads, holding one entry per CDR3 protein. Here the sample spans some 900,000 distinct CDR3 sequences, roughly 52% being singletons. Sequencing was carried out using blood. The receptor set was obtained from a man aged 25 to 40 in good health.

The rearrangement uses TRBV27 and TRBJ2-5; 7 nucleotides match TRBD1. The J call could be wrong; TRBJ2-1 is a better fit for the DNA end. The CDR3 is 15 amino acids. Germline loops: CDR1 MNHEY, CDR2 SMNVEV (reference sequence). CDR3 residues: CASSSTPDREETQFF. The CDR3 coding sequence is TGTGCCAGCAGCTCGACCCCTGACAGGGAAGAGACCCAGTTCTTC.

The genes are TRBV7-9 and TRBJ2-5, with D possibly being TRBD2 (6 bases). Looked up from germline, CDR1 is SEHNR and CDR2 is FQNEAQ (reference sequence). This CDR3 has 15 amino acids. Trimming left V 4 bases short and J 5 bases short, with 17 bases between. CDR3 loop: CASSSDLASAETQYF. CDR3 in DNA: TGTGCCAGCAGCTCCGACCTAGCGTCGGCCGAGACCCAGTACTTC.

Many counts were recorded for this clonotype. CDR3 in amino acids: CASSLGRGAPTQYF. In nucleotides, the CDR3 is TGTGCCAGCAGCTTAGGCAGGGGCGCCCCTACGCAGTATTTT. The chain joins TRBV7-2 to TRBJ2-3; TRBD1 might be the D (6 bases). Germline V gene lookup returns CDR1 SGHTA and CDR2 FQGNSA. CDR3 length: 14 residues. V lost 1 base and J lost 8, with 13 bases in between.

CDR3 sequence: CASSFTYGYTF. CDR3 DNA sequence: TGTGCCAGCAGCTTCACCTACGGCTACACCTTC. The rearrangement links TRBV12-3 or TRBV12-4 to TRBJ1-2; no definite D call. The CDR3 has 11 amino acids. V lost 6 bases, J lost 8 bases, and 10 bases lay in between.

This clonotype came up once. This chain uses TRBV20-1 with TRBJ2-3; possibly TRBD2 for D (6 bases). The CDR3 has 14 residues. From germline, CDR1 is DFQATT and CDR2 SNEGSKA (reference sequence). Trimming left V 3 bases short and J 2 bases short, with 12 bases between. The CDR3 nucleotides are TGCAGTGCTAGGTCGGGCGGGGTCACAGATACGCAGTATTTT. Its translation is CSARSGGVTDTQYF.

The table lists this clonotype with a few counts. The chain combines TRBV9 with TRBJ2-5, with 10 bases that match TRBD2. In germline, CDR1 is SGDLS, CDR2 YYNGEE. J was trimmed by 5 bases and V by 0 bases; bases with no gene match: 10. This CDR3 has 17 amino acids. The CDR3 loop reads CASSVATERGGWETQYF. Here the CDR3 DNA reads TGTGCCAGCAGCGTAGCTACGGAGCGGGGGGGCTGGGAGACCCAGTACTTC.

The chain uses TRBV7-2 and TRBJ2-7; maybe TRBD2 (5 bases). Trimming took 4 bases from V and 4 from J, leaving 17 bases between them. The CDR3 consists of 15 residues. The germline gives CDR1 SGHTA, CDR2 FQGNSA. CDR3: CASSSSRGESYEQYF. CDR3 nucleotides: TGTGCCAGCAGCTCCAGCCGGGGTGAGAGTTACGAGCAGTACTTC.

V and J are TRBV28 and TRBJ1-3, with D unresolved. From germline, CDR1 is MDHEN and CDR2 SYDVKM. This CDR3 is 15 amino acids long. Trimming cost V 4 bases and J 3 bases, with 13 bases left between them. CDR3 loop: CASSSSSALGNTIYF. CDR3 nucleotides: TGTGCCAGCAGTTCATCGTCGGCACTTGGAAACACCATATATTTT.

The table lists this clonotype with a few counts. The chain carries TRBV20-1 and TRBJ2-1, with 8 nucleotides matching TRBD2. J was trimmed by 0 bases and V by 6 bases; bases with no gene match: 4. The CDR3 is made up of 14 amino acids. Germline V gives CDR1 DFQATT, CDR2 SNEGSKA (reference sequence). CDR3 DNA: TGCAGTGCCACCACTAGCGGCTCCTACAATGAGCAGTTCTTC. It specifies CSATTSGSYNEQFF.

This chain connects TRBV7-6 to TRBJ1-2; D gene uncertain. V shed 1 base and J shed 4 bases, with 16 bases lying between them. CDR3 length: 16 amino acids. Germline assignment: CDR1 SGHVS and CDR2 FNYEAQ. CDR3 coding DNA: TGTGCCAGCAGCTTAGGTCCCCAACCAGGCGCCTATGGCTACACCTTC. Its translation is CASSLGPQPGAYGYTF.

This rearrangement joins TRBV27 to TRBJ1-1, with 7 bases fitting TRBD1. From germline, CDR1 is MNHEY and CDR2 SMNVEV (reference sequence). CDR3 length: 14 amino acids. The ends lost 5 bases at V and 3 bases at J; junction bases unmatched: 6. CDR3 loop: CASSVYRGDTEAFF. CDR3 nucleotide sequence: TGTGCCAGCAGTGTATACAGGGGTGACACTGAAGCTTTCTTT.

The chain carries TRBV7-3 and TRBJ2-3, with 12 bases lining up with TRBD1. Germline V lookup: CDR1 SGHTA, CDR2 FQGTGA. CDR3 size: 17 residues. Germline trimming cut 0 bases from V and 1 base from J; bases unmatched to any gene: 2. CDR3 coding DNA: TGTGCCAGCAGCTTAACGGGGACAGGGGGCGGCACAGATACGCAGTATTTT. It specifies CASSLTGTGGGTDTQYF.

This chain links TRBV28 with TRBJ1-2; TRBD1 matches 7 bases. V lost 10 bases to trimming and J lost 8 bases; unmatched junction nucleotides: 19. The CDR3 consists of 15 residues. Germline V gene sequence: CDR1 MDHEN, CDR2 SYDVKM. The CDR3 DNA reads TGTGCCACCTCACTCGACAGGGATAGTCGGAAGGGCTACACCTTC. It yields the protein CATSLDRDSRKGYTF.

The J gene is TRBJ1-5, the V gene TRBV10-3, with D unclear. Germline assignment: CDR1 ENHRY and CDR2 SYGVKD. This CDR3 spans 14 amino acids. The V end was cut by 3 bases, the J end by 0 bases, with 6 bases between. The CDR3, as DNA: TGTGCCATCAGTGATGGACGTAGCAATCAGCCCCAGCATTTT. Translated: CAISDGRSNQPQHF.